The rows below give T cell receptor beta chains drawn from one sample of a study of T cells in Graves' hyperthyroidism and ophthalmopathy. From the multiplex PCR reads, TCRdb called clonotypes with MiXCR, one entry per CDR3 protein. The repertoire has some 400,000 distinct CDR3 sequences, less than 15% of them found once; the top ten carry less than 25%. Sequenced input: blood. The receptors were sampled from a man aged 25-45 years with Graves' hyperthyroidism that later progressed to Graves' ophthalmopathy. The CDR3 runs from the conserved cysteine through the conserved F or W.

V	J	CDR3
TRBV20-1	TRBJ2-5	CSARAPGDLRQETQYF
TRBV13	TRBJ1-1	CASSFRDRVTEAFF
TRBV20-1	TRBJ2-1	CSAQPPGQGIEQFF
TRBV7-9	TRBJ2-5	CASSKGTGGPETQYF
TRBV7-2	TRBJ1-3	CASSLVSGGGNTIYF
TRBV11-3	TRBJ1-6	CASSSDSSYNSPLHF
TRBV3-1	TRBJ1-5	CASSQDRDTHRPQHF
TRBV28	TRBJ1-1	CASSFNRHTEAFF
TRBV20-1	TRBJ2-1	CSARGVELFF
TRBV27	TRBJ1-5	CASSFAGTQPQHF
TRBV11-2	TRBJ2-1	CASSLRDSNEQFF
TRBV7-9	TRBJ1-2	CASSARDRVGYTF
TRBV9	TRBJ2-1	CASSEGLAGSYNEQFF
TRBV7-6	TRBJ2-1	CASSLVAGGINEQFF
TRBV30	TRBJ2-5	CAWIRKGFQETQYF
TRBV3-1	TRBJ1-1	CARSLQNTEAFF
TRBV7-9	TRBJ2-5	CASSYRLAGPQETQYF
TRBV11-3	TRBJ2-1	CASSTPFTQGEGWNEQFF
TRBV5-1	TRBJ2-3	CASSLGTSGRTDTQYF
TRBV20-1	TRBJ2-1	CSAGGSSDYNEQFF
TRBV19	TRBJ2-1	CASSPGTGLNEQFF
TRBV20-1	TRBJ2-3	CSARRGTQYF
TRBV30	TRBJ2-3	CARNGPGTARDTQYF
TRBV27	TRBJ2-4	CASSPGQIGVNNIQYF
TRBV5-1	TRBJ1-6	CASSLGQVNSPLHF
TRBV27	TRBJ2-2	CASSPTPGTFQGELFF
TRBV6-1	TRBJ1-2	CASSYSTALASYGYTF
TRBV3-1	TRBJ2-2	CASSQAGLARTGELFF
TRBV7-8	TRBJ2-5	CASSLNRQETQYF
TRBV6-1	TRBJ2-2	CATQGQGGTGELFF
TRBV13	TRBJ2-7	CASSLLAGGYYEQYF
TRBV13	TRBJ2-7	CASSSRYSYEQYF
TRBV6-1	TRBJ2-7	CASSHQANEQYF
TRBV24-1	TRBJ2-3	CATSDLTSGGAEDTQYF
TRBV6-2/TRBV6-3	TRBJ2-2	CASSYLSSGELFF
TRBV9	TRBJ1-5	CASSGQGKQPQHF
TRBV18	TRBJ2-7	CASSQGSLTGEQYF
TRBV11-2	TRBJ1-4	CASSCGGLRLLRTNEKLFF
TRBV2	TRBJ1-1	CASSGGQVKAEAFF
TRBV7-9	TRBJ1-1	CASSAWDSLGYTEAFF
TRBV20-1	TRBJ1-1	CSARDFPRNTEAFF
TRBV3-1	TRBJ1-2	CASSRWDSGYGYTF
TRBV27	TRBJ1-4	CASSFNTATNEKLFF
TRBV12-5	TRBJ1-1	CASGLAPYRPNTEAFF
TRBV2	TRBJ2-7	CASKLAGRSSSYEQCF
TRBV10-2	TRBJ2-7	CASRSVAGAGEQYF
TRBV6-6	TRBJ1-5	CASSYPTDSNQPQHF